These 6 T cell receptor beta chains came from one sample sequenced in a study of blood T cell repertoires in COVID-19. The assay was immunoSEQ multiplex PCR, and TCRdb's table has in-frame clones only and misses some. The table shows roughly 84,000 clones, with around 80% occurring only once. Input material: peripheral blood. The source is a woman aged 80 or over with acute or convalescent COVID-19.

The genes are TRBV18 and TRBJ1-4; TRBD1 aligns across 7 bases. V lost 3 bases and J lost 3; bases outside the gene matches: 7. Germline CDR1 KGHSH, CDR2 LQKENI. The CDR3 length is 16 residues. The CDR3 here is CASSPSDRVPNEKLFF. The CDR3 nucleotides are TGTGCCAGCTCACCTTCAGACAGGGTCCCTAATGAAAAACTGTTTTTT. Full variable domain (remainder filled in from reference TRBV18 and TRBJ1-4): NAGVMQNPRHLVRRRGQEARLRCSPMKGHSHVYWYRQLPEEGLKFMVYLQKENIIDESGMPKERFSAEFPKEGPSILRIQQVVRGDSAAYFCASSPSDRVPNEKLFFGSGTQLSVL.

This rearrangement joins TRBV11-3 to TRBJ2-1, with a weak D call TRBD2 (5 bases). Deletions cut 5 bases from V and 7 bases from J, with 18 bases between. CDR1 and CDR2 (germline): SGHNT, YENEEA. The CDR3 extends over 15 amino acids. CDR3 nucleotide sequence: TGTGCCAGCAGCCCGTCTAGCTTTTCCGGGAATGAGCAGTTCTTC. This encodes CASSPSSFSGNEQFF.

This rearrangement joins TRBV7-9 to TRBJ2-4; unclear D gene. The CDR3 runs 15 residues. Germline loops: CDR1 SEHNR, CDR2 FQNEAQ (reference sequence). V was shortened by 1 base and J by 0 bases, with 7 bases between the two germline ends. CDR3 residues: CASSLERGAKNIQYF. CDR3 DNA: TGTGCCAGCAGCTTAGAGAGAGGAGCCAAAAACATTCAGTACTTC.

The chain joins TRBV18 to TRBJ1-1, with D hard to call. This CDR3 has 12 amino acids. Germline CDR1 is KGHSH and CDR2 is LQKENI. V was trimmed by 3 bases and J by 7 bases, leaving 9 bases between them. DNA of the CDR3: TGTGCCAGCTCACCGGATGGACTTGAAGCTTTCTTT. This gives the protein CASSPDGLEAFF.

Points on this clone: The sample contains more than one DNA sequence encoding this CDR3. The chain couples TRBV10-1 to TRBJ2-1; possible D gene TRBD2, 6 bases. Germline V gene data show CDR1 as WNHNN and CDR2 as SYGVQD (reference sequence). This CDR3 has 13 amino acids. The V end was cut by 0 bases, the J end by 7 bases, with 7 bases between. In nucleotides, the CDR3 is TGCGCCAGCAGTGAGTCGGGGGGAAATGAGCAGTTCTTC. Residues: CASSESGGNEQFF.

The V call is TRBV27, the J call TRBJ2-7, with a weak D call TRBD1 (5 bases). Deletions cut 2 bases from V and 5 bases from J, with 16 bases between. This CDR3 comprises 15 residues. CDR1 is MNHEY, CDR2 SMNVEV, per germline (reference sequence). The CDR3 sequence: CASSLRPGIADEQYF. DNA of the CDR3: TGTGCCAGCAGTTTACGGCCAGGGATAGCCGACGAGCAGTACTTC.